What follows is one T cell receptor beta chain and its context. Antigen unknown. The data were obtained in a study of shared clonotypes between healthy human individuals. Findings and limits, study-wide: Generation probabilities of non-shared clonotypes were lower (relative to those shared by all four donors).

This CDR3 has 16 amino acids. The ends lost 4 bases at V and 2 bases at J; junction bases unmatched: 7. Germline CDR1 SGHRS, CDR2 YFSETQ. The method was immunoSEQ multiplex PCR; TCRdb's version includes in-frame clones alone and lacks a portion of them. The sample holds more than 550,000 clones, about two thirds seen once. The clonotype originates from a woman in her thirties in good health. The specimen was memory CD4+ T cells sorted from blood. Indicated subset: CD45RA-negative fraction. The chain recombines TRBV5-1 with TRBJ2-7; 12 bases map to TRBD1. CDR3 protein: CASSLQGQGATYEQYF. The CDR3 region has the DNA TGCGCCAGCAGCCTACAGGGACAGGGGGCAACCTACGAGCAGTACTTC.